The 13 T cell receptor beta chains reported below all come from one sample, sequenced in a study of PD-1 blockade in classical Hodgkin lymphoma. Clones were read by immunoSEQ multiplex PCR, and TCRdb kept only the in-frame ones, dropping some. This table has 15,000 to 20,000 clones, about four fifths appearing once. Time point noted: cycle 4 day 1 (C4D1), after less than seven weeks of nivolumab. In every patient, relapse followed autologous stem cell transplantation, while exposure to brentuximab vedotin differed. The starting material was peripheral blood mononuclear cells (PBMCs), obtained before the fourth cycle of nivolumab. The receptor set was obtained from a human donor with classical Hodgkin lymphoma.

The V call is TRBV5-5, the J call TRBJ1-2; D may be TRBD1 (5 bases). The CDR3 contains 13 residues. Deletions cut 3 bases from V and 0 bases from J, with 6 bases between. CDR1 SGHKS and CDR2 YYEKEE come from the germline V gene (reference sequence). Here the CDR3 DNA reads TGTGCCAGCAGCTCGACAGCTAACTATGGCTACACCTTC. It codes for CASSSTANYGYTF.

The chain recombines TRBV28 with TRBJ1-2; 9 bases fit TRBD1. The CDR3 totals 13 residues. Germline V CDR1 and CDR2: MDHEN, SYDVKM. V was clipped by 5 bases and J by 2 bases; unmatched bases: 0. CDR3 in amino acids: CASSGTGNYGYTF. Here the CDR3 DNA reads TGTGCCAGCAGTGGGACAGGGAACTATGGCTACACCTTC.

The J gene is TRBJ1-1, the V gene TRBV7-8; D is possibly TRBD1 (6 bases). This CDR3 region has 14 residues. Germline V CDR1 and CDR2: SGHVS, FQNEAQ. The ends were cut back, 6 bases at V and 3 bases at J, with 14 bases in the middle. CDR3 sequence (DNA): TGTGCCAGCAGAAAGATGGGGGGCGACACTGAAGCTTTCTTT. This gives the protein CASRKMGGDTEAFF.

As to this clone: Other DNA sequences in this specimen translate into the identical CDR3. The rearrangement uses TRBV5-1 and TRBJ2-1; possibly TRBD1 for D (6 bases). There are 13 residues in the CDR3. V dropped 2 bases and J dropped 4 bases, with 7 bases sitting between them. Germline CDR1 and CDR2: SGHRS and YFSETQ. The CDR3 DNA reads as TGCGCCAGCAGCTTACAGGGTTACAATGAGCAGTTCTTC. This codes for CASSLQGYNEQFF. The full variable domain, with the rest looked up from reference TRBV5-1 and TRBJ2-1, is KAGVTQTPRYLIKTRGQQVTLSCSPISGHRSVSWYQQTPGQGLQFLFEYFSETQRNKGNFPGRFSGRQFSNSRSEMNVSTLELGDSALYLCASSLQGYNEQFFGPGTRLTVL.

The chain links TRBV6-1 to TRBJ2-3; D perhaps matches TRBD2 (6 bases). The CDR3 consists of 18 residues. In germline, CDR1 is MNHNS, CDR2 SASEGT. V shed 2 bases and J shed 0 bases, with 18 bases lying between them. The CDR3 sequence: CASSERSDTGTSTDTQYF. The CDR3 DNA reads TGTGCCAGCAGTGAAAGGTCAGACACCGGGACTAGCACAGATACGCAGTATTTT.

The J gene is TRBJ1-4, the V gene TRBV5-1, with a weak D call TRBD1 (6 bases). The CDR3 length is 13 residues. In germline, CDR1 is SGHRS, CDR2 YFSETQ. V lost 5 bases and J lost 7, with 12 bases in between. CDR3 loop: CASRLQGPEKLFF. The CDR3 DNA sequence: TGCGCCAGCAGATTACAGGGCCCTGAAAAACTGTTTTTT.

This CDR3 is CASSWTDTEAFF. As DNA, the CDR3 is TGTGCCAGCAGCTGGACAGACACTGAAGCTTTCTTT. The chain employs TRBV7-9 and TRBJ1-1; TRBD1 might be the D (6 bases). Trimming took 4 bases from V and 3 from J, leaving 6 bases between them. The CDR3 sequence is 12 residues long. Germline lookup yields CDR1 SEHNR and CDR2 FQNEAQ (reference sequence).

V and J are TRBV7-8 and TRBJ2-5; 7 bases are a match to TRBD2. The J segment lost 5 bases and the V segment lost 5 bases, leaving 8 bases of the junction unmatched. Germline-derived CDR1 and CDR2 are SGHVS and FQNEAQ. CDR3 length equals 14 residues. CDR3 residues: CASSSGTPRETQYF. DNA for the CDR3: TGTGCCAGCAGCAGCGGGACCCCGCGTGAGACCCAGTACTTC.

The V call is TRBV9, the J call TRBJ1-2; 10 bases are a match to TRBD1. CDR1 and CDR2 (germline): SGDLS, YYNGEE. After removal of 3 bases from V and 0 bases from J, the junction contained 8 bases not matched to a gene. The CDR3 totals 17 residues. The CDR3 nucleotides read TGTGCCAGCAGCGGTGGGACAGGGGATGGCTCTAACTATGGCTACACCTTC. It is translated as CASSGGTGDGSNYGYTF.

The CDR3 region is CASSQVEGGLAKNIQYF. CDR3 coding DNA: TGCGCCAGCAGCCAAGTAGAAGGGGGGTTAGCCAAAAACATTCAGTACTTC. The gene calls are TRBV4-3 and TRBJ2-4; perhaps D is TRBD1 or TRBD2 (6 bases each). Trimming removed 1 base from V and 0 bases from J, with 13 bases in between. The CDR3 runs 17 residues. Germline assignment: CDR1 LGHNA and CDR2 YSLEER.

This clone was observed a few times. The chain links TRBV5-6 to TRBJ2-7; 7 bases map to TRBD2. The CDR3 totals 14 residues. Germline CDR1 reads SGHDT; CDR2 reads YYEEEE. J gave up 2 bases and V 4 bases, and 6 bases lay outside the gene matches. CDR3 sequence reads: CASSLTGGPYEQYF. CDR3 coding DNA: TGTGCCAGCAGCCTCACGGGGGGACCCTACGAGCAGTACTTC.

The V and J genes are TRBV5-6 and TRBJ1-4, with a possible D match to TRBD1 (6 bases). The germline gives CDR1 SGHDT, CDR2 YYEEEE. The CDR3 runs to 15 residues. V shed 4 bases and J shed 5 bases, with 15 bases lying between them. CDR3 sequence: CASSPQGTVNEKLFF. Here the CDR3 DNA reads TGTGCCAGCAGCCCTCAGGGGACTGTGAATGAAAAACTGTTTTTT.

V gene TRBV7-8 combines with J gene TRBJ1-6, with unresolved D. Germline CDR1 is SGHVS and CDR2 is FQNEAQ. The ends were cut back, 3 bases at V and 9 bases at J, with 6 bases in the middle. The CDR3 consists of 12 residues. CDR3 nucleotides: TGTGCCAGCAGCTTCCGGGGTTCACCCCTCCACTTT. The encoded protein is CASSFRGSPLHF.